Below are 10 T cell receptor beta chains sequenced from a single sample in a study of blood T cell repertoires in COVID-19. Repertoires were generated with immunoSEQ multiplex PCR, while TCRdb's copy carries only in-frame clones and drops some. The sample lists around 300,000 clones, approximately 89% occurring once. The specimen sequenced was PBMCs or T cells enriched from blood (not recorded which). The source of these receptors is a woman aged 18-29 years who had recovered from COVID-19.

The rearrangement joins TRBV28 to TRBJ1-5; D remains ambiguous. Between the trimmed V and J ends, which lost 5 bases and 7 bases, there was a span of 15 bases. CDR3 length: 14 residues. Germline CDR1 and CDR2: MDHEN and SYDVKM. The CDR3 is CASSPTGRGQPQHF. The DNA of the CDR3 is TGTGCCAGCAGTCCGACCGGGCGAGGGCAGCCCCAGCATTTT.

The chain uses TRBV7-6 and TRBJ1-5; D gene ambiguous. Deletions cut 5 bases from V and 0 bases from J, with 5 bases between. Germline values: CDR1 SGHVS, CDR2 FNYEAQ. This CDR3 is 13 amino acids long. CDR3 DNA: TGTGCCAGCAGCGAGAATAGCAATCAGCCCCAGCATTTT. Protein: CASSENSNQPQHF.

This clone was found once. This chain links TRBV6-2 or TRBV6-3 with TRBJ2-5; D unclear. This CDR3 region has 13 residues. Looked up from germline, CDR1 is MNHEY and CDR2 is SVGEGT. The ends were cut back, 6 bases at V and 4 bases at J, with 12 bases in the middle. The CDR3 region has the DNA TGTGCCAGCAGCCGTGGCCATCGAGAGACCCAGTACTTC. Translation gives CASSRGHRETQYF.

This clone appeared many times. J is TRBJ1-5 and V is TRBV15; 7 nucleotides agree with TRBD1. This CDR3 contains 16 residues. V lost 0 bases, J lost 6 bases, and 8 bases stayed unmatched. CDR1 and CDR2 (germline): LNHNV, YYDKDF (reference sequence). The CDR3 DNA is TGTGCCACCAGCAGAGATAGGGGTACAGGGGTTCAGCCCCAGCATTTT. It specifies CATSRDRGTGVQPQHF.

The rearrangement uses TRBV3-1 (or the pseudogene TRBV3-2) and TRBJ2-1, with TRBD2 matching 8 bases. CDR1 is LGHDT and CDR2 is YNNKEL in the germline V gene (reference sequence). The CDR3 is 16 amino acids. The junction had 6 bases not matched to a gene; V was cut back by 1 base and J by 4 bases. In DNA form, the CDR3 reads TGTGCCAGCAGCCAAGTTGGAGCGGGGGTATACAATGAGCAGTTCTTC. Translating it yields CASSQVGAGVYNEQFF.

The chain carries TRBV21-1 and TRBJ2-1; the listed D gene, TRBD2, was not tested against the DNA. TRBV21-1 is classified as a pseudogene. The CDR3 length is 17 residues. The CDR3 DNA sequence: TGTGCCAGCAGCAAAGAGGGGGCTAGCGGGACTGAGAATGAGCAGTTCTTC. Translation: CASSKEGASGTENEQFF.

The gene calls are TRBV11-2 and TRBJ1-1, with D possibly TRBD1 on 6 matching bases. This CDR3 is built from 16 residues. Trimming pared 1 base from V and 0 bases from J, leaving 12 bases between. Looked up from germline, CDR1 is SGHAT and CDR2 is FQNNGV. In DNA, the CDR3 is TGTGCCAGCAGCTTAGTTACCGGGACAATGAACACTGAAGCTTTCTTT. Translated, it gives CASSLVTGTMNTEAFF.

The rearrangement uses TRBV5-4 and TRBJ2-1, with 14 positions matching TRBD2. The germline CDR1 and CDR2 sequences are SGHNT and YYREEE (reference sequence). This CDR3 has 17 amino acids. V lost 4 bases to trimming and J lost 8 bases; unmatched junction nucleotides: 11. The CDR3, as DNA: TGTGCCAGCAGCCACTCCGGGACTAGCGGGAGAGTATATGAGCAGTTCTTC. Protein: CASSHSGTSGRVYEQFF.

The CDR3 region has the DNA TGTGCCAGCAGCTTAGGGGCCAGAAGAGCCCCAGATACGCAGTATTTT. Residues: CASSLGARRAPDTQYF. The chain combines TRBV11-2 with TRBJ2-3; D uncertain. The CDR3 totals 16 residues. The germline V gene has CDR1 SGHAT and CDR2 FQNNGV. The V gene lost 1 base and the J gene lost 4 bases, with 15 bases spanning the gap.

J is TRBJ2-2 and V is TRBV6-4; D gene unclear. This CDR3 is 13 amino acids long. V shed 4 bases and J shed 7 bases, with 10 bases lying between them. Germline V CDR1 and CDR2: MRHNA, SNTAGT. The CDR3 is CASSVNGLGELFF. The CDR3 nucleotides read TGTGCCAGCAGTGTAAATGGGCTCGGGGAGCTGTTTTTT.